This is a list of T cell receptor beta chains from one sample in a study of shared clonotypes between healthy human individuals. Using immunoSEQ multiplex PCR, the repertoire was profiled, and TCRdb retains in-frame clones only, with some absent. The sample records approximately 1.1 million clones, roughly 74% being singletons. The sequencing sample was made of memory CD4+ T cells from PBMCs. The receptors originated from a man between 18 and 29 years old in good health. Some clones in this sample may be carry-over from other donors' samples. Both conserved end residues are part of each CDR3. Fields, in order: clone size, V gene, J gene, CDR3 protein. Clone size is not always given. Where it is, it says once, few, many or a class for expanded clones.

clone_size: .; v_call: TRBV6-5; j_call: TRBJ1-1; cdr3_aa: CASSYARVDEAFF
clone_size: .; v_call: TRBV7-2; j_call: TRBJ2-7; cdr3_aa: CASSHDRGLYEQYF
clone_size: .; v_call: TRBV5-1; j_call: TRBJ2-1; cdr3_aa: CASSSGLAGNEQFF
clone_size: .; v_call: TRBV5-6; j_call: TRBJ2-3; cdr3_aa: CASIELAGLTDTQYF
clone_size: .; v_call: TRBV30; j_call: TRBJ2-5; cdr3_aa: CAWSGGGQETQYF
clone_size: once; v_call: TRBV27; j_call: TRBJ2-3; cdr3_aa: CASRRGLPTDTQYF
clone_size: .; v_call: TRBV5-4; j_call: TRBJ1-1; cdr3_aa: CASSPRRAMNTEAFF
clone_size: .; v_call: TRBV18; j_call: TRBJ1-5; cdr3_aa: CASSILQGGNQPQHF
clone_size: .; v_call: TRBV5-1; j_call: TRBJ2-3; cdr3_aa: CASSPGQGGTDTQYF
clone_size: .; v_call: TRBV6-5; j_call: TRBJ2-7; cdr3_aa: CASSLQGYEQYF
clone_size: once; v_call: TRBV9; j_call: TRBJ2-2; cdr3_aa: CASSVVSQGAGELFF
clone_size: few; v_call: TRBV5-4; j_call: TRBJ2-2; cdr3_aa: CASSLDGGRNTGELFF
clone_size: .; v_call: TRBV9; j_call: TRBJ2-5; cdr3_aa: CARGNQDRGRSETQYF
clone_size: .; v_call: TRBV7-6; j_call: TRBJ1-2; cdr3_aa: CASSLATGVGYTF
clone_size: .; v_call: TRBV7-3; j_call: TRBJ2-2; cdr3_aa: CASSSLPFGELFF
clone_size: .; v_call: TRBV28; j_call: TRBJ1-2; cdr3_aa: CASSSDPEGYGYTF